This record concerns one T cell receptor (beta chain) sequence. Its antigen is unknown. Clones were sequenced by immunoSEQ multiplex PCR, and TCRdb holds only the in-frame ones, with some missing. The table records about 57,000 clones, approximately 80% of them present only once. This entry is derived from a study of memory CD4+ T cells and cytomegalovirus serostatus. The sort gate was single viable CD3+CD4+CD8-CD45RO+ cells for memory CD4+ T cells. Donors' CMV status reflects serum IgG against pp150, pp28, p38, p52. Broader study findings: Each of approximately 61 CMV-associated TCRbeta sequences occurred in one to five individuals.

There are 12 residues in the CDR3. V dropped 2 bases and J dropped 3 bases, with 4 bases sitting between them. Germline V gives CDR1 MDHEN, CDR2 SYDVKM. This clonotype originated in an adult in good health and CMV-seronegative. V usage is TRBV28 and J usage is TRBJ2-5; D remains unclear. The specimen sequenced was memory CD4+ T cells from blood. CDR3 sequence (DNA): TGTGCCAGCAGTTTAGCTGAAGAGACCCAGTACTTC. Translated, it gives CASSLAEETQYF.